The 28 T cell receptor beta chains reported below all come from one sample, sequenced in a study of OX40 agonist ivuxolimab in advanced cancers. Generated by immunoSEQ multiplex PCR, the TCRdb table keeps only in-frame clones and is missing some. In the table there are tens of thousands of clones, 93% of which are singletons. Sequencing used CD4+ or CD8+ T cells sorted from blood, obtained in a trial of the OX40 agonist ivuxolimab. The receptors were gathered from an adult with an advanced solid tumor such as melanoma, head and neck, liver or kidney cancer.

The V gene is TRBV5-6, the J gene TRBJ2-5, with a possible D match to TRBD2 (6 bases). V was clipped by 4 bases and J by 0 bases, with 13 bases between them. The CDR3 contains 15 residues. Per the germline V gene, CDR1 is SGHDT and CDR2 is YYEEEE. The CDR3 region is CASSPPWDYQETQYF. CDR3 in DNA: TGTGCCAGCAGCCCGCCCTGGGACTACCAAGAGACCCAGTACTTC. Using reference TRBV5-6 and TRBJ2-5 for the parts outside the CDR3, the full variable domain is DAGVTQSPTHLIKTRGQQVTLRCSPKSGHDTVSWYQQALGQGPQFIFQYYEEEERQRGNFPDRFSGHQFPNYSSELNVNALLLGDSALYLCASSPPWDYQETQYFGPGTRLLVL.

In this sample, this clone turned up once. The rearrangement links TRBV27 to TRBJ2-7; no clear D. CDR1 MNHEY and CDR2 SMNVEV come from the germline V gene (reference sequence). V dropped 3 bases and J dropped 3 bases, with 12 bases sitting between them. The CDR3 contains 14 residues. CDR3 in amino acids: CASSFGPSGYEQYF. The CDR3 region has the DNA TGTGCCAGCAGTTTTGGGCCCTCAGGCTACGAGCAGTACTTC.

CDR3 residues: CASSHSLTREGRTGELFF. CDR3 nucleotide sequence: TGCGCCAGCAGCCATTCCCTAACGCGGGAGGGCAGGACCGGGGAGCTGTTTTTT. The rearrangement links TRBV4-1 to TRBJ2-2, with 9 positions matching TRBD2. The germline V gene has CDR1 MGHRA and CDR2 YSYEKL. The CDR3 is 18 amino acids. The junction had 13 bases not matched to a gene; V was cut back by 3 bases and J by 5 bases.

This sequence joins TRBV6-5 and TRBJ2-7; 9 bases are shared with TRBD1. This CDR3 comprises 16 residues. Germline assignment: CDR1 MNHEY and CDR2 SVGAGI. V lost 3 bases and J lost 3; bases outside the gene matches: 9. In DNA, the CDR3 is TGTGCCAGCAGTTATGGTGGTGAGACAGGGGGCTACGAGCAGTACTTC. This translates into CASSYGGETGGYEQYF.

This clone was seen only once. This sequence joins TRBV6-5 and TRBJ2-1; TRBD1 matches at 9 bases. This CDR3 has 14 residues. J gave up 6 bases and V 2 bases, and 2 bases lay outside the gene matches. Germline loops: CDR1 MNHEY, CDR2 SVGAGI. The CDR3 bases are TGTGCCAGCAGTTACACGACAGGGGGCAATGAGCAGTTCTTC. This codes for CASSYTTGGNEQFF.

The rearrangement uses TRBV9 and TRBJ2-5, with D perhaps TRBD1 (5 bases). CDR3 length equals 14 residues. V was shortened by 3 bases and J by 5 bases, with 14 bases between the two germline ends. In germline, CDR1 is SGDLS, CDR2 YYNGEE. For the CDR3, the DNA is TGTGCCAGCAGCGCCAAGGACACCTGGGAGACCCAGTACTTC. Its translation is CASSAKDTWETQYF.

The sample holds one count of this clone. This chain joins TRBV19 and TRBJ1-2; the D is unclear. Deletions cut 6 bases from V and 4 bases from J, with 15 bases between. From germline, CDR1 is LNHDA and CDR2 SQIVND (reference sequence). This CDR3 has 14 residues. In DNA form, the CDR3 reads TGTGCCAGTAGACCCCGGACGGAAATCTATGGCTACACCTTC. Translation gives CASRPRTEIYGYTF. The full variable domain, rest sourced from reference TRBV19 and TRBJ1-2, is DGGITQSPKYLFRKEGQNVTLSCEQNLNHDAMYWYRQDPGQGLRLIYYSQIVNDFQKGDIAEGYSVSREKKESFPLTVTSAQKNPTAFYLCASRPRTEIYGYTFGSGTRLTVV.

This chain uses TRBV27 with TRBJ1-6, with 8 bases fitting TRBD1. Germline CDR1 reads MNHEY; CDR2 reads SMNVEV (reference sequence). With V trimmed by 7 bases and J by 10 bases, 12 bases remained unmatched. This CDR3 is built from 15 residues. CDR3 nucleotide sequence: TGTGCCAGCACCCCGGGTGGACAGGGTCACTCACCCCTCCACTTT. This encodes CASTPGGQGHSPLHF.

The V and J genes are TRBV28 and TRBJ2-7; D gene ambiguous. In germline, CDR1 is MDHEN, CDR2 SYDVKM. The CDR3 extends over 16 amino acids. V lost 5 bases, J lost 2 bases, and 19 bases lay in between. The CDR3 is CASSAPIQTLTYEQYF. The CDR3 DNA is TGTGCCAGCAGTGCACCCATCCAGACCCTGACCTACGAGCAGTACTTC.

The chain carries TRBV19 and TRBJ1-2; weak D call: TRBD1 (5 bases). V was pared by 7 bases and J by 8 bases, with 20 bases between. Germline V gene lookup returns CDR1 LNHDA and CDR2 SQIVND (reference sequence). The CDR3 contains 14 residues. The CDR3 DNA reads as TGTGCCAGTACCAAGGAGGTGGGACCGGAGGGCTACACCTTC. Its translation: CASTKEVGPEGYTF. The whole variable domain, filled in from reference TRBV19 and TRBJ1-2, reads DGGITQSPKYLFRKEGQNVTLSCEQNLNHDAMYWYRQDPGQGLRLIYYSQIVNDFQKGDIAEGYSVSREKKESFPLTVTSAQKNPTAFYLCASTKEVGPEGYTFGSGTRLTVV.

The chain links TRBV5-1 to TRBJ2-1, with D perhaps matching TRBD1 or TRBD2 (5 bases each). With 0 bases removed from V and 15 bases from J, the gap between germline ends came to 22 bases. The germline V gene encodes CDR1 SGHRS and CDR2 YFSETQ. The length of the CDR3 is 15 residues. The CDR3 sequence: CASSLEAGQGRIRFF. In DNA form, the CDR3 reads TGCGCCAGCAGCTTGGAGGCGGGCCAGGGCCGTATACGGTTCTTC. The complete variable domain, with remaining parts taken from reference TRBV5-1 and TRBJ2-1, reads KAGVTQTPRYLIKTRGQQVTLSCSPISGHRSVSWYQQTPGQGLQFLFEYFSETQRNKGNFPGRFSGRQFSNSRSEMNVSTLELGDSALYLCASSLEAGQGRIRFFGPGTRLTVL.

The V call is TRBV19, the J call TRBJ2-7; D uncertain. The CDR3 loop spans 13 amino acids. CDR1 and CDR2 (germline): LNHDA, SQIVND (reference sequence). V lost 1 base and J lost 4, with 8 bases in between. In DNA form, the CDR3 reads TGTGCCAGTAGTATAGCCTCATCTTACGAGCAGTACTTC. Translating gives CASSIASSYEQYF.

In its sample, this clone was seen once. V and J are TRBV28 and TRBJ2-7; D tentatively fits TRBD1 or TRBD2 (6 bases each). Trimming shortened V by 5 bases and J by 0 bases, and 17 bases separated the two germline ends. The CDR3 runs 16 residues. The germline gives CDR1 MDHEN, CDR2 SYDVKM. As DNA, the CDR3 is TGTGCCAGCAGTCCCCTGGGGGCGGGGTCCTCCTACGAGCAGTACTTC. Its translation: CASSPLGAGSSYEQYF. The full variable domain, with the rest looked up from reference TRBV28 and TRBJ2-7, is DVKVTQSSRYLVKRTGEKVFLECVQDMDHENMFWYRQDPGLGLRLIYFSYDVKMKEKGDIPEGYSVSREKKERFSLILESASTNQTSMYLCASSPLGAGSSYEQYFGPGTRLTVT.

The rearrangement links TRBV7-9 to TRBJ1-2; 7 nucleotides align to TRBD1. Germline assignment: CDR1 SEHNR and CDR2 FQNEAQ (reference sequence). This CDR3 has 14 residues. The ends lost 1 base at V and 4 bases at J; junction bases unmatched: 3. The CDR3 sequence is CASSLGSGGYGYTF. In DNA form, the CDR3 reads TGTGCCAGCAGCTTAGGGTCAGGGGGCTATGGCTACACCTTC.

The V call is TRBV6-5, the J call TRBJ2-7; 9 nucleotides match TRBD1. J lost 6 bases, V lost 6 bases, and 9 bases had no gene match. From germline, CDR1 is MNHEY and CDR2 SVGAGI. The CDR3 spans 14 residues. CDR3 protein: CASRDRGSGREQYF. CDR3 nucleotides: TGTGCCAGCAGGGACAGGGGCTCAGGGCGCGAGCAGTACTTC.

V usage is TRBV19 and J usage is TRBJ2-3; the D is unclear. Trimming left V 3 bases short and J 2 bases short, with 6 bases between. Germline values: CDR1 LNHDA, CDR2 SQIVND (reference sequence). The CDR3 contains 13 residues. The CDR3 region has the DNA TGTGCCAGTAGTATGGATAACACAGATACGCAGTATTTT. As protein: CASSMDNTDTQYF. The whole variable domain, remainder taken from reference TRBV19 and TRBJ2-3, is DGGITQSPKYLFRKEGQNVTLSCEQNLNHDAMYWYRQDPGQGLRLIYYSQIVNDFQKGDIAEGYSVSREKKESFPLTVTSAQKNPTAFYLCASSMDNTDTQYFGPGTRLTVL.

The V and J genes are TRBV29-1 and TRBJ2-2; D gene ambiguous. This CDR3 contains 12 residues. V was clipped by 5 bases and J by 4 bases, with 8 bases between them. Germline assignment: CDR1 SQVTM and CDR2 ANQGSEA. The CDR3 region has the DNA TGCAGCGTTACCGACGGCACCGGGGAGCTGTTTTTT. Its translation is CSVTDGTGELFF.

This clone is a singleton in its sample. V and J are TRBV7-9 and TRBJ1-4, with a possible D match to TRBD1 (6 bases). CDR3 size: 16 residues. The V gene's germline CDR1 is SEHNR and CDR2 FQNEAQ (reference sequence). The germline V and J ends were trimmed by 4 bases and 5 bases, with 17 bases remaining between them. The CDR3 loop reads CASSYRGGSVNEKLFF. As DNA, the CDR3 is TGTGCCAGCAGCTATAGGGGGGGCTCGGTAAATGAAAAACTGTTTTTT.

For the CDR3, the DNA is TGTGCCAGCAGCTTAGGACTAGCGGGACCCGAGCAGTACTTC. It is translated as CASSLGLAGPEQYF. This rearrangement joins TRBV13 to TRBJ2-7; 10 nucleotides line up with TRBD2. The CDR3 runs to 14 residues. Germline V gene sequence: CDR1 PRHDT, CDR2 FYEKMQ (reference sequence). J was trimmed by 6 bases and V by 0 bases; bases with no gene match: 2.

The chain carries TRBV29-1 and TRBJ2-3; D is unresolved. The germline V gene encodes CDR1 SQVTM and CDR2 ANQGSEA. The CDR3 is 15 amino acids. The V end was cut by 1 base, the J end by 5 bases, with 16 bases between. This CDR3 reads CSVEGPVVRGDTQYF. The CDR3 bases are TGCAGCGTTGAAGGGCCAGTGGTGAGAGGAGATACGCAGTATTTT.

This clone was counted once. This chain uses TRBV28 with TRBJ2-3, with D uncertain. The length of the CDR3 is 11 residues. V shed 4 bases and J shed 4 bases, with 3 bases lying between them. Germline V lookup: CDR1 MDHEN, CDR2 SYDVKM. The CDR3 protein is CASSSADTQYF. In DNA form, the CDR3 reads TGTGCCAGCAGTTCTGCAGATACGCAGTATTTT.

The V call is TRBV6-1, the J call TRBJ2-1; 8 bases map to TRBD2. The V segment lost 2 bases and the J segment 9 bases; nucleotides outside the gene matches: 3. The germline CDR1 and CDR2 sequences are MNHNS and SASEGT. The CDR3 contains 13 residues. The CDR3 DNA reads as TGTGCCAGCAGTGAAACGCGGGGGGCTGAGCAGTTCTTC. It is translated as CASSETRGAEQFF.

The chain couples TRBV6-5 to TRBJ2-2; 8 bases map to TRBD1. The germline gives CDR1 MNHEY, CDR2 SVGAGI. CDR3 length equals 13 residues. Unmatched junction bases numbered 5, after V lost 5 bases and J lost 9 bases. The CDR3 coding sequence is TGTGCCAGCAGTAGACAGGGGTTATGGGAGCTGTTTTTT. Protein sequence: CASSRQGLWELFF.

The chain uses TRBV2 and TRBJ2-2; no definite D call. Germline CDR1 is SNHLY and CDR2 is FYNNEI. V dropped 1 base and J dropped 6 bases, with 15 bases sitting between them. The CDR3 loop spans 16 amino acids. CDR3: CASSEDLNGEPGELFF. The CDR3 bases are TGTGCCAGCAGTGAAGACCTGAACGGCGAACCCGGGGAGCTGTTTTTT. Combining the CDR3 with reference TRBV2 and TRBJ2-2 gives the whole variable domain EPEVTQTPSHQVTQMGQEVILRCVPISNHLYFYWYRQILGQKVEFLVSFYNNEISEKSEIFDDQFSVERPDGSNFTLKIRSTKLEDSAMYFCASSEDLNGEPGELFFGEGSRLTVL.

The chain carries TRBV27 and TRBJ2-5, with D unclear. The germline V and J ends were trimmed by 7 bases and 3 bases, with 6 bases remaining between them. Germline V CDR1 and CDR2: MNHEY, SMNVEV (reference sequence). The CDR3 loop spans 11 amino acids. This chain's CDR3 is CASTTEETQYF. The CDR3 DNA reads as TGTGCCAGCACCACTGAAGAGACCCAGTACTTC.

This chain joins TRBV28 and TRBJ2-3, with 7 bases matching TRBD2. The junction had 9 bases not matched to a gene; V was cut back by 7 bases and J by 5 bases. CDR1 and CDR2 (germline): MDHEN, SYDVKM. CDR3 length equals 14 residues. The CDR3 DNA reads as TGTGCCAGCACCGATCGGGACTACAGAGATACGCAGTATTTT. This gives the protein CASTDRDYRDTQYF.

This sequence joins TRBV19 and TRBJ2-7, with 7 bases aligning to TRBD2. Germline V lookup: CDR1 LNHDA, CDR2 SQIVND (reference sequence). The CDR3 totals 14 residues. The J segment lost 3 bases and the V segment lost 3 bases, leaving 5 bases of the junction unmatched. DNA for the CDR3: TGTGCCAGTAGTATTGGGGGAGGGGACTACGAGCAGTACTTC. This translates into CASSIGGGDYEQYF.

This clone was found once. The chain links TRBV4-3 to TRBJ2-1; 10 nucleotides agree with TRBD2. V gave up 1 base and J gave up 7 bases; unmatched junction bases: 10. CDR1 is LGHNA and CDR2 is YSLEER in the germline V gene. The CDR3 loop spans 17 amino acids. In DNA form, the CDR3 reads TGCGCCAGCAGCCAAGGTGCTAGCGGGAGCCTGGGGAATGAGCAGTTCTTC. Translation gives CASSQGASGSLGNEQFF.